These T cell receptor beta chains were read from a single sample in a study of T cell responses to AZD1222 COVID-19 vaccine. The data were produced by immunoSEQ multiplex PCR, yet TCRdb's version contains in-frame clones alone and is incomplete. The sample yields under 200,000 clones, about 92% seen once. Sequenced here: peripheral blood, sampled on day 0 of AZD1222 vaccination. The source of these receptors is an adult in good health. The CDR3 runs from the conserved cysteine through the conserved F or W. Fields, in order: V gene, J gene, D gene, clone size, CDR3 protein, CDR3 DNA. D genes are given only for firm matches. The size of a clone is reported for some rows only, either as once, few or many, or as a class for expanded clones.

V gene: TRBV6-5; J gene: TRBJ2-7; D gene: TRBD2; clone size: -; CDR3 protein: CASSSGLAGGPYEQYF; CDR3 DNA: TGTGCCAGCAGTTCGGGACTAGCGGGGGGGCCCTACGAGCAGTACTTC
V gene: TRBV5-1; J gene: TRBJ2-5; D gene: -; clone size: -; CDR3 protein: CASSLAGALRGPGETQYF; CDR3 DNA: TGCGCCAGCAGCTTGGCCGGGGCATTACGGGGGCCTGGGGAGACCCAGTACTTC
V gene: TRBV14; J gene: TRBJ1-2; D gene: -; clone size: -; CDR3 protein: CASSQDWPARGYTF; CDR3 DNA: TGTGCCAGCAGCCAAGATTGGCCCGCCCGGGGCTACACCTTC
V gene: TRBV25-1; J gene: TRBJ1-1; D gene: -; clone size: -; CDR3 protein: CASSERKGLNTEAFF; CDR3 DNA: TGTGCCAGCAGTGAACGAAAAGGCCTGAACACTGAAGCTTTCTTT
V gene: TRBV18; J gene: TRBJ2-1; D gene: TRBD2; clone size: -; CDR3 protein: CASSPRGTSGNEQFF; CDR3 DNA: TGTGCCAGCTCACCACGGGGGACTAGCGGCAATGAGCAGTTCTTC
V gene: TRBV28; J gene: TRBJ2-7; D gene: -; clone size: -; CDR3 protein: CASSAWRGTWGGEQYF; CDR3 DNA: TGTGCCAGCAGCGCGTGGAGGGGGACATGGGGCGGGGAGCAGTACTTC
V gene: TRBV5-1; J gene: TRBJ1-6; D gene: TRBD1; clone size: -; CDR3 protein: CASSTGQGLGSPLHF; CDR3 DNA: TGCGCCAGCAGCACGGGACAGGGGTTGGGTTCACCCCTCCACTTT
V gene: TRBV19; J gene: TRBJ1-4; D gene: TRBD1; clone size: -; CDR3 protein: CASSLDRAKELFF; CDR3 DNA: TGTGCCAGTAGTCTGGACAGGGCCAAAGAACTGTTTTTT
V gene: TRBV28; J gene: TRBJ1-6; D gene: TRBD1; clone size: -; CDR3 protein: CASSSGQLDSPLHF; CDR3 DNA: TGTGCCAGCAGCTCGGGACAGCTGGATTCACCCCTCCACTTT
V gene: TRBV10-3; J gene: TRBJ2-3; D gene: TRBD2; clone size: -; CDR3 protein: CAISDNLAGALLPPQYF; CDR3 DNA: TGTGCCATCAGTGATAATCTAGCGGGGGCCCTCCTCCCTCCGCAGTATTTT
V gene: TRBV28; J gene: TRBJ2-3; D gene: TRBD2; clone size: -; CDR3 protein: CASSERSGGYTDTQYF; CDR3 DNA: TGTGCCAGCAGTGAGAGGAGCGGGGGTTACACAGATACGCAGTATTTT
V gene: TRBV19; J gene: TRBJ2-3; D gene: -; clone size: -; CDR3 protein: CASSSYKTSRADTQYF; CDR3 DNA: TGTGCCAGTAGCAGCTACAAGACTAGTAGGGCAGATACGCAGTATTTT
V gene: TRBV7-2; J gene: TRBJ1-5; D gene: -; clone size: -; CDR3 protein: CASRTGHLSNQPQHF; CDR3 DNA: TGTGCCAGCAGAACGGGACACCTTAGCAATCAGCCCCAGCATTTT
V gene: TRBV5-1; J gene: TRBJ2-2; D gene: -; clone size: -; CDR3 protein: CASSPGNSFTGELFF; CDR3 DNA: TGCGCCAGCAGCCCGGGAAACAGCTTCACCGGGGAGCTGTTTTTT
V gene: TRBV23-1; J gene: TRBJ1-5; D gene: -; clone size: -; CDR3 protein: CASSHLTDKLQPQHF; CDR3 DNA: TGCGCCAGCAGTCACCTGACAGACAAGTTGCAGCCCCAGCATTTT
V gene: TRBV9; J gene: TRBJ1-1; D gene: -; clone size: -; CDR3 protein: CASSAEMGGTEAFF; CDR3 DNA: TGTGCCAGCAGCGCCGAGATGGGGGGCACTGAAGCTTTCTTT
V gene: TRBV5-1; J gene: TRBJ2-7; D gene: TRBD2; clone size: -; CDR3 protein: CASSWEGNYEQYF; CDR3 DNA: TGCGCCAGCAGCTGGGAGGGGAACTACGAGCAGTACTTC
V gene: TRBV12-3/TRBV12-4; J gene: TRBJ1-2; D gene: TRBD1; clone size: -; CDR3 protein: CASRKQGAGGYTF; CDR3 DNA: TGTGCCAGCAGAAAACAGGGGGCGGGTGGCTACACCTTC
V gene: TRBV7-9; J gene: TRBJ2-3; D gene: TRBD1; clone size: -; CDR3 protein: CASWLRTGGSADTQYF; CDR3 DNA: TGTGCCAGCTGGTTAAGGACAGGGGGCAGCGCAGATACGCAGTATTTT
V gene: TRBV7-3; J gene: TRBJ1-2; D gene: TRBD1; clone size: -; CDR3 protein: CASSPGQARNYGYTF; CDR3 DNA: TGTGCCAGCAGCCCCGGACAGGCCCGGAACTATGGCTACACCTTC
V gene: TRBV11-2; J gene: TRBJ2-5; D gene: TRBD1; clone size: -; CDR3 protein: CASSAGLIRGRETQYF; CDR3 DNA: TGTGCCAGCAGTGCAGGTTTGATCAGGGGGCGCGAGACCCAGTACTTC
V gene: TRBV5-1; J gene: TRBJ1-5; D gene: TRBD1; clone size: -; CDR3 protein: CASSLGAGGENQPQHF; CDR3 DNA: TGCGCCAGCAGCTTGGGAGCAGGGGGTGAAAATCAGCCCCAGCATTTT
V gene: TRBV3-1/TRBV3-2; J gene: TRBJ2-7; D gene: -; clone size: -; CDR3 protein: CASSQVFGHLEPYEQYF; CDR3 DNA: TGTGCCAGCAGCCAAGTCTTCGGACACCTGGAACCCTACGAGCAGTACTTC
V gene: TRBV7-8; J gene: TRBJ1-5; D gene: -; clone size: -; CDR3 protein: CASSFSSGSAAFEPQHF; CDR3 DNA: TGTGCCAGCAGCTTCTCGAGCGGGTCAGCCGCGTTTGAGCCCCAGCATTTT
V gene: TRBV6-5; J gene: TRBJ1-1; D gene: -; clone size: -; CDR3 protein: CASSYGGTEAFF; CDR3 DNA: TGTGCCAGCAGTTACGGGGGAACTGAAGCTTTCTTT
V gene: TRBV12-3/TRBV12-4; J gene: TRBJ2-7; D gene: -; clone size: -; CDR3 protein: CASSIDGSYEQYF; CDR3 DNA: TGTGCCAGCAGCATCGACGGATCCTACGAGCAGTACTTC
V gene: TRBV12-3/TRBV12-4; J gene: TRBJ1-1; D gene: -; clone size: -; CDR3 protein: CASSLAGTGTGVF; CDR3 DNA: TGTGCCAGCAGTTTAGCTGGGACCGGGACGGGTGTCTTT
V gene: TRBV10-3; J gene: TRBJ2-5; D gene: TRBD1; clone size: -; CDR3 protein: CAIRIKYRGGETQYF; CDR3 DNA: TGTGCCATCAGGATTAAATACAGGGGCGGGGAGACCCAGTACTTC
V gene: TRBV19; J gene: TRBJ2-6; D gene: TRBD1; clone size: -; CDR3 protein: CASSGTGALSGANVLTF; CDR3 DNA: TGTGCCAGTTCCGGGACAGGGGCCCTCTCTGGGGCCAACGTCCTGACTTTC
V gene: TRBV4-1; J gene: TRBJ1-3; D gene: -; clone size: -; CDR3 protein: CASSQDWGSGGAIYF; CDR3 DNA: TGCGCCAGCAGCCAAGATTGGGGGAGCGGAGGGGCCATATATTTT
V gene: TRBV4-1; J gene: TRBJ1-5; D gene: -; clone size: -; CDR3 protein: CASSQRTANQPQHF; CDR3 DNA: TGCGCCAGCAGCCAAAGGACAGCAAATCAGCCCCAGCATTTT
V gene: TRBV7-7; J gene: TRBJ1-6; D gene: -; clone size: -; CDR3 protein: CASSLDQNSPLHF; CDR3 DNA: TGTGCCAGCAGCTTAGACCAGAATTCACCCCTCCACTTT
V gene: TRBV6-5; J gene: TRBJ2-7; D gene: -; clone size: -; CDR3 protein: CASSYPGAYEQYF; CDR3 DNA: TGTGCCAGCAGTTACCCAGGGGCCTACGAGCAGTACTTC
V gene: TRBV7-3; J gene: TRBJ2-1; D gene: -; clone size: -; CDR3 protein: CASSLNEAGVNDEQFF; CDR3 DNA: TGTGCCAGCAGCTTAAACGAGGCAGGGGTAAACGATGAGCAGTTCTTC
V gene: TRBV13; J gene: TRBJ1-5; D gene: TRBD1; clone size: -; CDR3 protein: CASSLRTGNQPQHF; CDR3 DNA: TGTGCCAGCAGCCTGCGGACAGGTAATCAGCCCCAGCATTTT
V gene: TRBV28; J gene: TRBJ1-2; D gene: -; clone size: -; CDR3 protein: CASSLEIANYGYTF; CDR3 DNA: TGTGCCAGCAGTTTGGAAATAGCTAACTATGGCTACACCTTC
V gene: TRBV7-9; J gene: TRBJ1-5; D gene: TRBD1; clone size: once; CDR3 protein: CASSSPGTGGSQPQHF; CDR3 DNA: TGTGCCAGCAGCTCACCCGGGACAGGGGGTTCTCAGCCCCAGCATTTT
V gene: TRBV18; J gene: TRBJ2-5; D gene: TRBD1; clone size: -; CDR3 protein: CASSSAGTGVKETQYF; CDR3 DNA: TGTGCCAGCTCATCCGCCGGGACAGGGGTTAAAGAGACCCAGTACTTC
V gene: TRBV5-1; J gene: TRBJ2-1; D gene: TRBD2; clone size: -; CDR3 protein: CASSLGGLDTLNEQFF; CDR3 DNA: TGCGCCAGCAGCTTGGGGGGACTAGACACCCTCAATGAGCAGTTCTTC
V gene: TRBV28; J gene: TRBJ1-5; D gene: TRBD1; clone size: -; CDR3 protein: CASSLSGTGSQPQHF; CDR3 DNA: TGTGCCAGCAGTTTATCGGGGACAGGGTCTCAGCCCCAGCATTTT
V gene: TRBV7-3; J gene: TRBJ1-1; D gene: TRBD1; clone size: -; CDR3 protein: CASSLQGMNTEAFF; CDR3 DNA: TGTGCCAGCAGTCTACAGGGGATGAACACTGAAGCTTTCTTT
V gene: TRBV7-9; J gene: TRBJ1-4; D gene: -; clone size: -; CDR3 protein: CATQVGQTNEKLFF; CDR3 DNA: TGTGCCACCCAGGTCGGACAGACTAATGAAAAACTGTTTTTT
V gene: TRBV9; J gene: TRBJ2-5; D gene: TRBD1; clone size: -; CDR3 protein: CASRRTGGRGETQYF; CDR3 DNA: TGTGCCAGCAGGAGGACAGGGGGCAGGGGAGAGACCCAGTACTTC
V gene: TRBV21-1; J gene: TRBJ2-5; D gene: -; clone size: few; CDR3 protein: CASSTGTSGGALETQYF; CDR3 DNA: TGTGCCAGCAGCACCGGGACTAGCGGGGGGGCCTTGGAGACCCAGTACTTC
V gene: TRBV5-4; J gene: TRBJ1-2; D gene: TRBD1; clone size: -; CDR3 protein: CASSITGQGAYGYTF; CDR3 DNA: TGTGCCAGCAGCATCACCGGACAGGGGGCGTATGGCTACACCTTC
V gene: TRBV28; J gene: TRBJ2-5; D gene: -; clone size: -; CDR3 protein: CASRAAQETQYF; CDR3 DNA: TGTGCCAGCAGGGCAGCACAAGAGACCCAGTACTTC
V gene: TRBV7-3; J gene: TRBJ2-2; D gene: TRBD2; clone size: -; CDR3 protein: CASRTSANTGELFF; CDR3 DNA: TGTGCCAGCCGGACTAGCGCGAACACCGGGGAGCTGTTTTTT
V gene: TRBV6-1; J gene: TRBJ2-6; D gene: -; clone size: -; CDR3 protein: CASSETGGANVLTF; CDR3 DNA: TGTGCCAGCAGTGAAACTGGTGGGGCCAACGTCCTGACTTTC
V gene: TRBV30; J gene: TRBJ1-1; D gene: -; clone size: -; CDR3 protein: CAWSRWRGFGNTEAFF; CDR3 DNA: TGTGCCTGGAGTCGATGGCGAGGGTTTGGGAACACTGAAGCTTTCTTT
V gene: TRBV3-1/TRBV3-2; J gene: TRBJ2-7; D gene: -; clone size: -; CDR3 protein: CASSQEGAYEQYF; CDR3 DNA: TGTGCCAGCAGCCAAGAGGGGGCGTACGAGCAGTACTTC
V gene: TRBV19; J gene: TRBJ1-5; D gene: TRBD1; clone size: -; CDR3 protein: CASSRRRGTGGRQPQHF; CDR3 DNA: TGTGCCAGTAGTCGACGACGGGGGACAGGGGGCCGTCAGCCCCAGCATTTT
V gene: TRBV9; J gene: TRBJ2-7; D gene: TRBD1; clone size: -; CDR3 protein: CASSVGTGASYEQYF; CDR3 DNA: TGTGCCAGCAGCGTCGGGACAGGGGCTTCCTACGAGCAGTACTTC
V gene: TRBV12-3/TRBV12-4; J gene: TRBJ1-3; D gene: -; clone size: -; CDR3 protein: CASSSAGNTIYF; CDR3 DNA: TGTGCCAGCAGTAGCGCTGGAAACACCATATATTTT
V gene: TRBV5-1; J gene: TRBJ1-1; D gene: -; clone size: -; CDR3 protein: CASSFVGNTEAFF; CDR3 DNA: TGCGCCAGCAGCTTTGTGGGGAACACTGAAGCTTTCTTT
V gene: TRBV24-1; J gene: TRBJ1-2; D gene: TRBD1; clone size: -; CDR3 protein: CATSAGQGAGGYTF; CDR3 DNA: TGTGCCACCAGTGCCGGACAGGGGGCAGGTGGCTACACCTTC
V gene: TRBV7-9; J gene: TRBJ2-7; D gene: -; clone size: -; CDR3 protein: CASSPAAGSYEQYF; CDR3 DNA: TGTGCCAGCAGCCCCGCGGCAGGGTCCTACGAGCAGTACTTC
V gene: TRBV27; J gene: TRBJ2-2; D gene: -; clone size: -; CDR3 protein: CASSLLAGATNANTGELFF; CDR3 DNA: TGTGCCAGCAGTTTATTGGCGGGGGCCACAAACGCGAACACCGGGGAGCTGTTTTTT
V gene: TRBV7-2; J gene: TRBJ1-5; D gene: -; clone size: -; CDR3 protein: CASSLGGGRDRQPQHF; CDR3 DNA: TGTGCCAGCAGCTTAGGGGGAGGGAGGGATCGCCAGCCCCAGCATTTT
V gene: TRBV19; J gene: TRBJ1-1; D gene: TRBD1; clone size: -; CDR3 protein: CASSARRGQGKGNTEAFF; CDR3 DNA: TGTGCCAGTAGTGCCCGCCGGGGACAGGGGAAGGGGAACACTGAAGCTTTCTTT